Reported below is one TCR beta chain. The record originates from a study of cytomegalovirus exposure and HLA in healthy donors. The PCR contained 60 Vbeta and 13 Jbeta primers. Method: immunoSEQ multiplex PCR; TCRdb's copy keeps in-frame clones and lacks some. This sample yields over 100,000 clones, of which roughly 68% are seen a single time; 0.87% belongs to the top ten. Per germline, CDR1 MNHNS and CDR2 SASEGT. The CDR3 runs 13 residues. J lost 5 bases, V lost 6 bases, and 6 bases had no gene match. The sequenced sample was PBMCs. V is TRBV6-1 and J is TRBJ2-5, with 7 bases identical to TRBD2. The clonotype was recovered from a woman under 40 in good health and CMV-seronegative. The CDR3 spells CASRAGVRETQYF. Here the CDR3 DNA reads TGTGCCAGCAGGGCGGGGGTTAGGGAGACCCAGTACTTC.